This T cell receptor (beta chain) is drawn from a study of CD8+ T cells in alopecia areata. Overall study context: The study gave treated patients oral tofacitinib at 5 to 10 mg twice daily.

Germline V gene sequence: CDR1 MNHEY, CDR2 SVGAGI. The junction had 2 bases not matched to a gene; V was cut back by 2 bases and J by 4 bases. This CDR3 has 13 amino acids. In each case, RNA was isolated and then reverse transcribed into cDNA as the sequencing template. TCRdb's copy holds only in-frame clones and misses some; the assay was immunoSEQ multiplex PCR. The data show fewer than 200,000 clones, around 50% seen once. Peripheral blood and lesional scalp punch biopsies came from alopecia areata patients. Regarding this clone: The same CDR3 can be traced to other DNA sequences in this sample.

This receptor was obtained from a human donor with alopecia areata. The sample was CD4+ T cells sorted from blood, taken at week 0. The rearrangement links TRBV6-5 to TRBJ2-7, with 7 bases aligning to TRBD1. DNA of the CDR3: TGTGCCAGCAGTTACCGGGACAGTTACGAGCAGTACTTC. This encodes CASSYRDSYEQYF.